The 12 T cell receptor beta chains below all came from one sample that was sequenced in a study of OX40 agonist ivuxolimab in advanced cancers. To prepare the library, the immunoSEQ multiplex PCR assay was applied. TCRdb retrieved this table from immuneACCESS and kept in-frame rearrangements only. Not all clones are present; in checked studies, unresolved V genes account for under half, and no reason is known for the remainder. For this sample the table gives around 60,000 clones, of which 87% were detected only once. Of the sample, 16% is held by the ten largest clones. Specimen: CD4+ or CD8+ T cells sorted from blood, collected in a trial of the OX40 agonist ivuxolimab. The receptors originated from an adult with an advanced solid tumor such as melanoma, head and neck, liver or kidney cancer.

The gene calls are TRBV27 and TRBJ1-1, with D hard to call. The germline V and J ends were trimmed by 6 bases and 2 bases, with 10 bases remaining between them. The CDR3 has 13 residues. Germline assignment: CDR1 MNHEY and CDR2 SMNVEV (reference sequence). CDR3: CASSRTGNTEAFF. CDR3 bases: TGTGCCAGCAGCAGGACGGGAAACACTGAAGCTTTCTTT.

The rearrangement uses TRBV7-8 and TRBJ1-1; D is ambiguous. V gave up 1 base and J gave up 4 bases, with 10 bases separating them. The germline V gene has CDR1 SGHVS and CDR2 FQNEAQ. This CDR3 has 14 amino acids. The CDR3 loop reads CASSLDQITTEAFF. CDR3 in DNA: TGTGCCAGCAGCTTAGACCAGATTACCACTGAAGCTTTCTTT.

CDR3 sequence reads: CASSFNQETQYF. The CDR3 DNA reads TGTGCCAGCTCCTTTAACCAAGAGACCCAGTACTTC. V usage is TRBV18 and J usage is TRBJ2-5, with D uncertain. The germline V and J ends were trimmed by 6 bases and 0 bases, with 5 bases remaining between them. Germline values: CDR1 KGHSH, CDR2 LQKENI. The CDR3 has 12 residues.

This clone was seen once. The DNA of the CDR3 is TGTGCCACCACACCAGGGTTCTCCTACAATGAGCAGTTCTTC. Protein: CATTPGFSYNEQFF. The rearrangement joins TRBV2 to TRBJ2-1, with D possibly being TRBD1 (5 bases). The CDR3 runs 14 residues. V was trimmed by 10 bases and J by 0 bases, leaving 13 bases between them. CDR1 is SNHLY, CDR2 FYNNEI, per germline.

The gene calls are TRBV7-6 and TRBJ2-7; tentatively, D is TRBD2 (6 bases). The CDR3 loop spans 13 amino acids. From germline, CDR1 is SGHVS and CDR2 FNYEAQ. V shed 1 base and J shed 2 bases, with 6 bases lying between them. The CDR3: CASSLGLAYEQYF. DNA for the CDR3: TGTGCCAGCAGCTTAGGACTAGCCTACGAGCAGTACTTC.

J is TRBJ1-5 and V is TRBV2; D may be TRBD1 (6 bases). Trimming cost V 6 bases and J 6 bases, with 12 bases left between them. The CDR3 has 13 residues. CDR1 and CDR2 from the germline V gene are SNHLY and FYNNEI. The CDR3 coding sequence is TGTGCCAGCAGCTTCAGGGGTACTCAGCCCCAGCATTTT. Encoded protein: CASSFRGTQPQHF.

A single count supports this clone. The rearrangement joins TRBV28 to TRBJ2-7; D uncertain. The CDR3 totals 15 residues. With 4 bases removed from V and 3 bases from J, the gap between germline ends came to 16 bases. From germline, CDR1 is MDHEN and CDR2 SYDVKM. The chain's CDR3 is CASSYGGPLNYEQYF. CDR3 nucleotide sequence: TGTGCCAGCAGTTATGGTGGACCCCTTAACTACGAGCAGTACTTC.

The chain combines TRBV15 with TRBJ2-7; a weak D match, TRBD2 (5 bases). V was shortened by 2 bases and J by 0 bases, with 11 bases between the two germline ends. CDR3 length: 15 amino acids. The germline gives CDR1 LNHNV, CDR2 YYDKDF (reference sequence). The CDR3 here is CATSRSPDSSYEQYF. CDR3 in DNA: TGTGCCACCAGCAGATCCCCGGACTCCTCCTACGAGCAGTACTTC.

The chain is built from TRBV6-5 and TRBJ1-1; D is ambiguous. Germline CDR1 is MNHEY and CDR2 is SVGAGI. There are 14 residues in the CDR3. V shed 1 base and J shed 6 bases, with 12 bases lying between them. This CDR3 is CASSYYGLSSEAFF. Here the CDR3 DNA reads TGTGCCAGCAGTTACTATGGGCTTAGCTCTGAAGCTTTCTTT.

The chain employs TRBV19 and TRBJ1-6; D perhaps matches TRBD1 (6 bases). V was cut by 6 bases and J by 7 bases, with 16 bases left in between. CDR3 length equals 15 residues. Germline CDR1 and CDR2: LNHDA and SQIVND (reference sequence). DNA for the CDR3: TGTGCCAGTAGCCCCATCGGGGGGCTCAATTCACCCCTCCACTTT. Residues: CASSPIGGLNSPLHF.

This chain connects TRBV11-1 to TRBJ2-5; 9 bases align to TRBD2. The J call may be in error: the DNA end matches TRBJ2-7 better. CDR1 SGHAT and CDR2 FQDESV come from the germline V gene (reference sequence). The CDR3 covers 16 residues. The DNA for the CDR3 is TGTGCCAGCAGCCAACGGGTAGCGGGAGACCACTACGAGCAGTACTTC. It yields the protein CASSQRVAGDHYEQYF.

The chain couples TRBV9 to TRBJ2-7; D is possibly TRBD1 (5 bases). Trimming removed 4 bases at V and 4 bases at J, with 9 bases between. CDR1 SGDLS and CDR2 YYNGEE come from the germline V gene. The CDR3 totals 12 residues. As DNA, the CDR3 is TGTGCCAGCAGCATGACAGAATACGAGCAGTACTTC. This translates into CASSMTEYEQYF.